The 25 T cell receptor beta chains below come from one sample, sequenced in a study of shared clonotypes between healthy human individuals. Repertoires were generated with immunoSEQ multiplex PCR, while TCRdb's copy carries only in-frame clones and drops some. The data contain about 1,500,000 clones, roughly 96% of them singletons. Sequences were obtained from naive CD4+ T cells sorted from blood. Subset specified: CD45RA+ positively selected. Receptors were obtained from a man in his thirties or forties in good health.

V is TRBV5-1 and J is TRBJ1-2; D is unclear. Trimming cost V 1 base and J 4 bases, with 8 bases left between them. The CDR3 loop spans 13 amino acids. CDR1 and CDR2 from the germline V gene are SGHRS and YFSETQ. CDR3 nucleotides: TGCGCCAGCAGCTTGACAGATGCCTATGGCTACACCTTC. Its translation: CASSLTDAYGYTF.

The chain uses TRBV19 and TRBJ2-1; D is perhaps TRBD1 (5 bases). CDR3 length: 14 amino acids. V dropped 4 bases and J dropped 0 bases, with 7 bases sitting between them. Germline CDR1 is LNHDA and CDR2 is SQIVND (reference sequence). This chain's CDR3 is CASSTDSSYNEQFF. CDR3 sequence (DNA): TGTGCCAGTAGTACAGACAGCTCCTACAATGAGCAGTTCTTC.

The rearrangement uses TRBV5-1 and TRBJ2-1; D might be TRBD2 (5 bases). V gave up 0 bases and J gave up 11 bases, with 15 bases separating them. The germline V gene has CDR1 SGHRS and CDR2 YFSETQ. The CDR3 runs to 14 residues. CDR3 bases: TGCGCCAGCAGCTTGGGAGGACTCCGATTTCAGCAGTTCTTC. Protein: CASSLGGLRFQQFF.

The chain carries TRBV11-2 and TRBJ2-2; no clear D gene. CDR1 SGHAT and CDR2 FQNNGV come from the germline V gene. The length of the CDR3 is 12 residues. Between the trimmed V and J ends, which lost 5 bases and 10 bases, there was a span of 11 bases. CDR3 nucleotide sequence: TGTGCCAGCAGCCGTATACCGTCGGAGCTGTTTTTT. It is translated as CASSRIPSELFF.

The genes are TRBV28 and TRBJ1-4, with 11 bases matching TRBD1. The CDR3 consists of 18 residues. V lost 5 bases and J lost 4; bases outside the gene matches: 12. Germline V gene data show CDR1 as MDHEN and CDR2 as SYDVKM. The CDR3 sequence is CASSLSRTGGSLNEKLFF. CDR3 sequence (DNA): TGTGCCAGCAGTCTCTCAAGGACAGGGGGCTCCCTTAATGAAAAACTGTTTTTT.

This clone has a single count. CDR3 loop: CASSAQLGLGNQPQHF. CDR3 nucleotide sequence: TGTGCCAGCAGTGCCCAATTGGGGTTGGGCAATCAGCCCCAGCATTTT. The chain joins TRBV28 to TRBJ1-5; D call uncertain. Trimming cost V 5 bases and J 2 bases, with 16 bases left between them. The CDR3 is 16 amino acids. CDR1 is MDHEN and CDR2 is SYDVKM in the germline V gene.

This chain uses TRBV28 with TRBJ2-1, with D perhaps TRBD1 or TRBD2 (5 bases each). The CDR3 spans 12 residues. CDR1 and CDR2 from the germline V gene are MDHEN and SYDVKM. Trimming cost V 8 bases and J 0 bases, with 5 bases left between them. For the CDR3, the DNA is TGTGCCAGCGGGGGCTCCTACAATGAGCAGTTCTTC. Amino acid sequence: CASGGSYNEQFF.

V usage is TRBV6-1 and J usage is TRBJ1-1; D may be TRBD1 (6 bases). The CDR3 is made up of 14 amino acids. V shed 3 bases and J shed 4 bases, with 12 bases lying between them. Germline V CDR1 and CDR2: MNHNS, SASEGT. This chain's CDR3 is CASSEVRTVTEAFF. The CDR3 region has the DNA TGTGCCAGCAGTGAGGTTAGGACAGTCACTGAAGCTTTCTTT.

This chain joins TRBV6-5 and TRBJ2-2; 7 positions match TRBD1. The junction had 4 bases not matched to a gene; V was cut back by 5 bases and J by 4 bases. The CDR3 has 14 amino acids. Germline assignment: CDR1 MNHEY and CDR2 SVGAGI. The CDR3 loop is CASSVNRGTGELFF. The CDR3 DNA is TGTGCCAGCAGTGTCAACAGGGGCACCGGGGAGCTGTTTTTT.

This clone was detected once. This chain links TRBV4-3 with TRBJ2-3; 9 bases are shared with TRBD2. Looked up from germline, CDR1 is LGHNA and CDR2 is YSLEER. The CDR3 runs 18 residues. J lost 2 bases, V lost 1 base, and 10 bases had no gene match. The CDR3 DNA follows: TGCGCCAGCAGCCAAGCCCTGACTAGCGGAGCATTCACAGATACGCAGTATTTT. Residues: CASSQALTSGAFTDTQYF.

V gene TRBV5-1 combines with J gene TRBJ2-5; 9 bases are a match to TRBD2. The J segment lost 4 bases and the V segment lost 5 bases, leaving 9 bases of the junction unmatched. The germline V gene has CDR1 SGHRS and CDR2 YFSETQ. CDR3 length: 15 amino acids. CDR3 nucleotide sequence: TGCGCCAGCAGAATCCCTAGCGGGATCCCAGAGACCCAGTACTTC. It codes for CASRIPSGIPETQYF.

This chain uses TRBV10-3 with TRBJ2-1; the D is unclear. V lost 3 bases and J 6 bases, leaving 6 bases between the germline ends. This CDR3 has 12 residues. Germline loops: CDR1 ENHRY, CDR2 SYGVKD. CDR3 nucleotides: TGTGCCATCAGTGATATTTCCAATGAGCAGTTCTTC. Its translation: CAISDISNEQFF.

For this clone: Additional DNA sequences in this sample encode the identical CDR3. This rearrangement joins TRBV7-9 to TRBJ1-1; no firm D call. V lost 0 bases and J lost 2, with 7 bases in between. The germline gives CDR1 SEHNR, CDR2 FQNEAQ (reference sequence). CDR3 length: 14 residues. The DNA for the CDR3 is TGTGCCAGCAGCTTAGCGAGGGTTAACACTGAAGCTTTCTTT. This gives the protein CASSLARVNTEAFF.

Concerning this clone itself: Other DNA sequences of this sample code for an identical CDR3. The gene calls are TRBV18 and TRBJ2-1; D unclear. Between the trimmed V and J ends, which lost 0 bases and 4 bases, there was a span of 4 bases. CDR1 is KGHSH and CDR2 is LQKENI in the germline V gene. The CDR3 runs to 13 residues. The chain's CDR3 is CASSPPGYNEQFF. CDR3 coding DNA: TGTGCCAGCTCACCACCGGGGTACAATGAGCAGTTCTTC. The full variable domain, rest sourced from reference TRBV18 and TRBJ2-1, is NAGVMQNPRHLVRRRGQEARLRCSPMKGHSHVYWYRQLPEEGLKFMVYLQKENIIDESGMPKERFSAEFPKEGPSILRIQQVVRGDSAAYFCASSPPGYNEQFFGPGTRLTVL.

This sequence joins TRBV11-2 and TRBJ2-5; 9 nucleotides align to TRBD2. The germline V gene has CDR1 SGHAT and CDR2 FQNNGV. The CDR3 spans 14 residues. V gave up 5 bases and J gave up 3 bases; unmatched junction bases: 4. The DNA for the CDR3 is TGTGCCAGCAGCCAGGGACTAGCCGAAGAGACCCAGTACTTC. This codes for CASSQGLAEETQYF.

The chain carries TRBV6-5 and TRBJ2-7, with D unresolved. The germline V gene has CDR1 MNHEY and CDR2 SVGAGI. V lost 2 bases and J lost 3, with 8 bases in between. This CDR3 has 13 amino acids. CDR3: CASSYGRHYEQYF. CDR3 DNA sequence: TGTGCCAGCAGTTACGGACGGCACTACGAGCAGTACTTC.

The CDR3 DNA reads as TGTGCCAGCAGTTGGGACAGGGGGCGCTCCGAGCAGTACTTC. It yields the protein CASSWDRGRSEQYF. This chain uses TRBV2 with TRBJ2-7; the match to TRBD1 covers 12 bases. The CDR3 loop spans 14 amino acids. Germline-derived CDR1 and CDR2 are SNHLY and FYNNEI. The J segment lost 6 bases and the V segment lost 5 bases, leaving 5 bases of the junction unmatched.

V is TRBV28 and J is TRBJ2-7; D might be TRBD1 (6 bases). Between the trimmed V and J ends, which lost 8 bases and 0 bases, there was a span of 11 bases. The germline V gene has CDR1 MDHEN and CDR2 SYDVKM. The CDR3 loop spans 13 amino acids. Here the CDR3 reads CASARQVSYEQYF. The CDR3, as DNA: TGTGCCAGCGCGAGACAGGTCTCCTACGAGCAGTACTTC.

Note on this clone: Additional DNA sequences in this sample encode the identical CDR3. The chain couples TRBV10-1 to TRBJ2-3; unclear D gene. Trimming took off 3 bases at V and 4 bases at J, with 8 bases between the two ends. The CDR3 runs 13 residues. Germline loops: CDR1 WNHNN, CDR2 SYGVQD (reference sequence). The CDR3 DNA reads as TGCGCCAGCAGTGATCGCGGACCAGATACGCAGTATTTT. Encoded protein: CASSDRGPDTQYF.

The CDR3 reads CASSVDVGSGNTIYF. The CDR3 nucleotides are TGTGCCAGCAGCGTGGACGTAGGCTCTGGAAACACCATATATTTT. This chain connects TRBV9 to TRBJ1-3; D not certain. Trimming stripped 2 bases from V and 0 bases from J, with 9 bases between. The CDR3 sequence is 15 residues long. CDR1 is SGDLS, CDR2 YYNGEE, per germline.

V usage is TRBV5-1 and J usage is TRBJ1-4; unclear D gene. Germline CDR1 and CDR2: SGHRS and YFSETQ. The CDR3 runs to 13 residues. V was trimmed by 5 bases and J by 0 bases, leaving 5 bases between them. CDR3 nucleotide sequence: TGCGCCAGCAGGATCGCAACTAATGAAAAACTGTTTTTT. This translates into CASRIATNEKLFF.

This rearrangement joins TRBV5-1 to TRBJ1-2, with D possibly TRBD1 on 5 matching bases. CDR3 size: 16 residues. With 3 bases removed from V and 8 bases from J, the gap between germline ends came to 23 bases. Germline V CDR1 and CDR2: SGHRS, YFSETQ. CDR3 loop: CASSSAPAGPYRGYTF. The DNA for the CDR3 is TGCGCCAGCAGCTCCGCTCCCGCAGGGCCCTACCGGGGCTACACCTTC.

The genes are TRBV30 and TRBJ2-5, with TRBD1 matching 8 bases. The CDR3 has 12 residues. The germline V gene has CDR1 GTSNPN and CDR2 SVGIG (reference sequence). With 7 bases clipped from V and 6 bases from J, the junction kept 7 bases outside the gene matches. The CDR3 sequence is CAFDRGEKTQYF. CDR3 coding DNA: TGTGCCTTTGACAGGGGTGAAAAGACCCAGTACTTC.

This chain uses TRBV28 with TRBJ2-7, with 7 bases aligning to TRBD1. Germline CDR1 is MDHEN and CDR2 is SYDVKM. The CDR3 runs 13 residues. V shed 10 bases, J shed 8 bases, and the junction held 14 bases outside the gene matches. The CDR3: CATLDREITKQYF. The CDR3 nucleotides read TGTGCCACCCTCGACAGGGAGATTACGAAGCAGTACTTC.

This clone has a single count. The chain uses TRBV28 and TRBJ2-7; maybe TRBD2 (5 bases). The V end was cut by 2 bases, the J end by 4 bases, with 12 bases between. The germline V gene encodes CDR1 MDHEN and CDR2 SYDVKM. There are 14 residues in the CDR3. CDR3 region: CASSLGSGIYEQYF. The CDR3 DNA follows: TGTGCCAGCAGTTTAGGGTCCGGGATTTACGAGCAGTACTTC.